Listed here are 25 T cell receptor beta chains from one sample, sequenced in a study of T-cell reconstitution after alpha-beta-depleted transplantation in children. A library of TCRbeta sequences, prepared with unique molecular identifiers, was generated. One entry per CDR3 protein results from TCRdb running MiXCR on the PCR reads. The sample contains roughly 100,000 distinct CDR3 sequences, 5% to 6% of which appear only once. The sample was PBMCs, mostly from graft donor cells, taken 60 days after TCRalphabeta/CD19-depleted stem cell transplant. These receptors originate from a female patient between 2 and 15 years old who had a stem cell transplant for Fanconi anemia, so the T cells may come from the graft donor.

Only a few counts were recorded for this clonotype. This chain uses TRBV6-1 with TRBJ1-5; TRBD1 matches 11 bases. The CDR3 is 17 amino acids. Germline V gene sequence: CDR1 MNHNS, CDR2 SASEGT. Losses at the gene ends were 6 bases for V and 2 bases for J; bases not matched to a gene: 9. Here the CDR3 DNA reads TGTGCCAGCAGCTTCGGACAGGGGGCGCGGGGCAATCAGCCCCAGCATTTT. This sequence encodes CASSFGQGARGNQPQHF.

This clonotype was counted ten times or more. The rearrangement uses TRBV20-1 and TRBJ2-7, with a possible D match to TRBD2 (5 bases). Germline values: CDR1 DFQATT, CDR2 SNEGSKA (reference sequence). The CDR3 length is 12 residues. V was trimmed by 6 bases and J by 9 bases, leaving 18 bases between them. DNA of the CDR3: TGCAGTGCCAAGTCCGGGGATCGTCTGCAGTACTTC. This encodes CSAKSGDRLQYF.

The table lists this clonotype with many counts. This rearrangement joins TRBV29-1 to TRBJ2-3; D not certain. Germline V lookup: CDR1 SQVTM, CDR2 ANQGSEA. This CDR3 contains 11 residues. The ends were cut back, 6 bases at V and 6 bases at J, with 10 bases in the middle. CDR3 protein: CSVTPGDTQYF. The CDR3 DNA sequence: TGCAGCGTCACTCCTGGTGATACGCAGTATTTT.

V usage is TRBV20-1 and J usage is TRBJ2-3; 10 positions match TRBD2. Per the germline V gene, CDR1 is DFQATT and CDR2 is SNEGSKA (reference sequence). The J segment lost 4 bases and the V segment lost 6 bases, leaving 19 bases of the junction unmatched. CDR3 length: 18 residues. This chain's CDR3 is CSATPVSRASGSPDTQYF. The CDR3 DNA is TGCAGTGCGACTCCCGTTTCTCGGGCTAGCGGGAGTCCAGATACGCAGTATTTT.

This clonotype was picked up many times. The CDR3 nucleotides are TGTGCCAGCAGAGCCGTCGGCTACACCTTC. Protein: CASRAVGYTF. The chain links TRBV6-2 or TRBV6-3 to TRBJ1-2; no clear D gene. This CDR3 is 10 amino acids long. Germline CDR1 MNHEY, CDR2 SVGEGT. Trimming pared 6 bases from V and 8 bases from J, leaving 7 bases between.

This clonotype was counted between two and nine times. The CDR3 end shows no conserved phenylalanine or tryptophan, and so a read error is likely. V and J are TRBV12-3 or TRBV12-4 and TRBJ1-2; D is perhaps TRBD1 (6 bases). The CDR3 spans 16 residues. Trimming removed 6 bases from V and 5 bases from J, with 22 bases in between. For the CDR3, the DNA is TGTGCCAGCAGCCATGACAGGAGGGATGAACGGTATGGCTACACCTGC. This gives the protein CASSHDRRDERYGYTC.

Points on this clonotype: A read error may be the cause here, since a much bigger clone is one base away. The V call is TRBV5-1, the J call TRBJ2-7, with 10 bases that match TRBD2. Germline V gene sequence: CDR1 SGHRS, CDR2 YFSETQ. The J segment lost 0 bases and the V segment lost 4 bases, leaving 4 bases of the junction unmatched. The CDR3 is 15 amino acids. CDR3 in amino acids: CASSPTSGPSYEQYF. The CDR3 DNA is TGCGCCAGCAGCCCGACTAGCGGGCCCTCCTACGAGCAGTACTTC.

Concerning this clonotype itself: This clone may be a read error of a much larger clone one base away. The chain recombines TRBV9 with TRBJ2-5, with D unclear. The CDR3 loop spans 13 amino acids. CDR1 is SGDLS, CDR2 YYNGEE, per germline. The CDR3 region is CASSVASQDTQYF. CDR3 bases: TGTGCCAGCAGCGTAGCTTCCCAAGATACCCAGTACTTC.

This clonotype was recorded many times. This rearrangement joins TRBV28 to TRBJ2-1, with 12 nucleotides matching TRBD2. V lost 4 bases, J lost 0 bases, and 7 bases stayed unmatched. Germline V gives CDR1 MDHEN, CDR2 SYDVKM. The length of the CDR3 is 18 residues. As DNA, the CDR3 is TGTGCCAGCAGTTGGTCTCTAGCGGGGGGGCACTCCTACAATGAGCAGTTCTTC. This translates into CASSWSLAGGHSYNEQFF.

This clonotype occurred a few times. V gene TRBV5-6 combines with J gene TRBJ1-2; 9 bases agree with TRBD1. The CDR3 consists of 14 residues. Trimming took 5 bases from V and 8 from J; bases not matched to a gene: 10. From germline, CDR1 is SGHDT and CDR2 YYEEEE. CDR3 in DNA: TGTGCCAGCAGGCCCGGGACAGGGATAATCGGCTACACCTTC. Its protein product is CASRPGTGIIGYTF.

This clonotype was counted at least ten times. This sequence joins TRBV25-1 and TRBJ2-3, with no clear D. Germline assignment: CDR1 MGHDK and CDR2 SYGVNS. The CDR3 has 13 residues. The ends were cut back, 3 bases at V and 2 bases at J, with 6 bases in the middle. The CDR3 spells CASSDRNTDTQYF. The CDR3 DNA reads TGTGCCAGCAGTGACAGGAACACAGATACGCAGTATTTT.

This clonotype was counted between two and nine times. CDR3 bases: TGCAGCGTTGATACGGTCGTGAACACCGGGGAGCTGTTTTTT. Translation gives CSVDTVVNTGELFF. The chain employs TRBV29-1 and TRBJ2-2; no clear D. This CDR3 is 14 amino acids long. V lost 3 bases, J lost 1 base, and 9 bases lay in between. The germline V gene encodes CDR1 SQVTM and CDR2 ANQGSEA.

This clonotype was recorded many times. V is TRBV11-2 and J is TRBJ2-3, with 11 bases lining up with TRBD2. Germline CDR1 SGHAT, CDR2 FQNNGV. J gave up 2 bases and V 3 bases, and 4 bases lay outside the gene matches. The length of the CDR3 is 16 residues. The CDR3 sequence: CASSFLAGGLTDTQYF. CDR3 coding DNA: TGTGCCAGCAGCTTTTTAGCGGGGGGGCTCACAGATACGCAGTATTTT. The full variable domain, in which reference TRBV11-2 and TRBJ2-3 provide the parts outside the CDR3, is EAGVAQSPRYKIIEKRQSVAFWCNPISGHATLYWYQQILGQGPKLLIQFQNNGVVDDSQLPKDRFSAERLKGVDSTLKIQPAKLEDSAVYLCASSFLAGGLTDTQYFGPGTRLTVL.

This clonotype was detected only a few times. As DNA, the CDR3 is TGTGCCAGCAGCGCACAGGACTACTCCTACAATGAGCAGTTCTTC. This translates into CASSAQDYSYNEQFF. The chain combines TRBV7-3 with TRBJ2-1; D possibly corresponds to TRBD2 (6 bases). Trimming shortened V by 5 bases and J by 0 bases, and 11 bases separated the two germline ends. Looked up from germline, CDR1 is SGHTA and CDR2 is FQGTGA. CDR3 length: 15 residues.

This clonotype was observed at least ten times. The CDR3 DNA follows: TGCAGCGTTGAACAGGGAGCAGAGACCCAGTACTTC. Residues: CSVEQGAETQYF. The rearrangement links TRBV29-1 to TRBJ2-5, with D perhaps given as TRBD1 or TRBD2 (5 bases each). The CDR3 length is 12 residues. Looked up from germline, CDR1 is SQVTM and CDR2 is ANQGSEA. Trimming shortened V by 2 bases and J by 4 bases, and 8 bases separated the two germline ends.

This clonotype was seen at least ten times. This chain uses TRBV13 with TRBJ2-3; TRBD2 agrees at 9 bases. J gave up 1 base and V 3 bases, and 2 bases lay outside the gene matches. CDR1 and CDR2 from the germline V gene are PRHDT and FYEKMQ (reference sequence). The CDR3 runs to 15 residues. In nucleotides, the CDR3 is TGTGCCAGCAGCTTTAGCGGGGGAGGCACAGATACGCAGTATTTT. It translates to CASSFSGGGTDTQYF.

The table lists this clonotype with many counts. This rearrangement joins TRBV5-1 to TRBJ2-2; possibly TRBD1 for D (5 bases). Germline assignment: CDR1 SGHRS and CDR2 YFSETQ. The V end was cut by 0 bases, the J end by 4 bases, with 10 bases between. The CDR3 is made up of 15 amino acids. CDR3: CASSLVWGFTGELFF. The CDR3 bases are TGCGCCAGCAGCTTGGTTTGGGGCTTCACCGGGGAGCTGTTTTTT.

At least ten counts were recorded for this clonotype. This chain connects TRBV18 to TRBJ1-5; D is unresolved. There are 13 residues in the CDR3. The V end was cut by 2 bases, the J end by 1 base, with 3 bases between. Germline CDR1 and CDR2: KGHSH and LQKENI. The CDR3 DNA reads as TGTGCCAGCTCACCAGGGAGCAATCAGCCCCAGCATTTT. Encoded protein: CASSPGSNQPQHF.

The table lists this clonotype with a few counts. The chain couples TRBV7-8 to TRBJ2-1; D is possibly TRBD1 (5 bases). The CDR3 runs 15 residues. Germline CDR1 reads SGHVS; CDR2 reads FQNEAQ. With 1 base removed from V and 2 bases from J, the gap between germline ends came to 9 bases. DNA of the CDR3: TGTGCCAGCAGCTTAGGTACAGGACCCTACAATGAGCAGTTCTTC. This translates into CASSLGTGPYNEQFF.

This clonotype occurred many times. This chain joins TRBV21-1 and TRBJ2-1; the D call in the table, TRBD2, was not verified against the DNA. TRBV21-1 is flagged as a pseudogene. The CDR3 runs 15 residues. The CDR3 sequence: CASSKLSGGYNEQFF. DNA for the CDR3: TGTGCCAGCAGCAAACTGAGCGGGGGATACAATGAGCAGTTCTTC.

The CDR3 spells CASSIDRGYNEQFF. CDR3 sequence (DNA): TGTGCCAGTAGTATAGATAGGGGATACAATGAGCAGTTCTTC. This chain joins TRBV19 and TRBJ2-1, with a weak D call TRBD1 (5 bases). Germline lookup yields CDR1 LNHDA and CDR2 SQIVND (reference sequence). The CDR3 is 14 residues long. The germline V and J ends were trimmed by 0 bases and 4 bases, with 7 bases remaining between them. Using reference TRBV19 and TRBJ2-1 for the parts outside the CDR3, the full variable domain is DGGITQSPKYLFRKEGQNVTLSCEQNLNHDAMYWYRQDPGQGLRLIYYSQIVNDFQKGDIAEGYSVSREKKESFPLTVTSAQKNPTAFYLCASSIDRGYNEQFFGPGTRLTVL.

This clonotype was observed at least ten times. The genes are TRBV7-2 and TRBJ2-1; TRBD1 matches 10 bases. The J segment lost 7 bases and the V segment lost 5 bases, leaving 5 bases of the junction unmatched. Germline CDR1 SGHTA, CDR2 FQGNSA. The CDR3 has 14 amino acids. The CDR3 here is CASSPTGGLNEQFF. The CDR3 DNA follows: TGTGCCAGCAGCCCGACAGGGGGCTTAAATGAGCAGTTCTTC.

The chain combines TRBV19 with TRBJ2-1; possibly TRBD2 for D (5 bases). Germline values: CDR1 LNHDA, CDR2 SQIVND (reference sequence). The CDR3 has 13 residues. Trimming shortened V by 4 bases and J by 8 bases, and 12 bases separated the two germline ends. The CDR3 region is CASSKWAGDEQFF. CDR3 nucleotide sequence: TGTGCCAGTAGTAAGTGGGCGGGCGATGAGCAGTTCTTC. The full variable domain, rest sourced from reference TRBV19 and TRBJ2-1, is DGGITQSPKYLFRKEGQNVTLSCEQNLNHDAMYWYRQDPGQGLRLIYYSQIVNDFQKGDIAEGYSVSREKKESFPLTVTSAQKNPTAFYLCASSKWAGDEQFFGPGTRLTVL.

This clonotype occurred many times. The rearrangement joins TRBV20-1 to TRBJ2-7; the D gene could be TRBD1 or TRBD2 (7 bases each). Trimming shortened V by 6 bases and J by 4 bases, and 16 bases separated the two germline ends. Germline values: CDR1 DFQATT, CDR2 SNEGSKA (reference sequence). The CDR3 length is 13 residues. The CDR3 DNA is TGCAGTGCAGATGTTCAGGGGGGGTACGAGCAGTACTTC. This sequence encodes CSADVQGGYEQYF.

This clonotype was detected many times. V and J are TRBV6-5 and TRBJ2-1; 8 bases agree with TRBD2. Trimming at V came to 4 bases and at J to 0 bases, leaving 14 bases not matched to a gene. Germline assignment: CDR1 MNHEY and CDR2 SVGAGI. The CDR3 runs 19 residues. DNA for the CDR3: TGTGCCAGCAGTTCGGCGGACGGGAGGGCCCCGAGCTCCTACAATGAGCAGTTCTTC. Protein product: CASSSADGRAPSSYNEQFF.